Presented here are 6 T cell receptor beta chains from one specimen sequenced in a study of blood T cell repertoires in COVID-19. TCRdb's table, derived via immunoSEQ multiplex PCR, lists solely in-frame clones and lacks some. The sample holds roughly 250,000 clones, about 88% seen once. What was sequenced was peripheral blood. The origin of the receptors is a middle-aged woman who had recovered from COVID-19.

This clone showed up just once. This sequence joins TRBV10-2 and TRBJ2-7; maybe TRBD1 (5 bases). This CDR3 contains 14 residues. Trimming stripped 4 bases from V and 3 bases from J, with 13 bases between. In germline, CDR1 is WSHSY, CDR2 SAAADI. This CDR3 is CASSVGRQDYEQYF. In nucleotides, the CDR3 is TGCGCCAGCAGTGTGGGGCGGCAGGACTACGAGCAGTACTTC.

This clone was detected once. The rearrangement joins TRBV18 to TRBJ2-6, with D possibly matching TRBD2 (5 bases). Trimming pared 2 bases from V and 2 bases from J, leaving 10 bases between. The germline V gene encodes CDR1 KGHSH and CDR2 LQKENI. This CDR3 is 16 amino acids long. CDR3 sequence reads: CASSPSGIAGANVLTF. For the CDR3, the DNA is TGTGCCAGCTCACCATCCGGGATCGCTGGGGCCAACGTCCTGACTTTC.

V gene TRBV5-1 combines with J gene TRBJ2-7, with D possibly being TRBD1 (6 bases). Germline loops: CDR1 SGHRS, CDR2 YFSETQ. The CDR3 spans 15 residues. The ends were cut back, 1 base at V and 2 bases at J, with 13 bases in the middle. As DNA, the CDR3 is TGCGCCAGCAGCTTGCGGGCAGGGGAGACCTACGAGCAGTACTTC. It specifies CASSLRAGETYEQYF.

The chain combines TRBV6-5 with TRBJ1-2; the match to TRBD1 covers 7 bases. This CDR3 spans 12 amino acids. Germline CDR1 reads MNHEY; CDR2 reads SVGAGI. V lost 6 bases to trimming and J lost 7 bases; unmatched junction nucleotides: 5. CDR3 sequence reads: CASRTGSFGYTF. DNA of the CDR3: TGTGCCAGCAGGACAGGGTCATTTGGCTACACCTTC.

The V gene is TRBV18, the J gene TRBJ1-1, with a possible D match to TRBD1 (5 bases). Per germline, CDR1 KGHSH and CDR2 LQKENI. CDR3 size: 14 residues. Trimming cost V 2 bases and J 1 base, with 8 bases left between them. Here the CDR3 reads CASSPERGNTEAFF. Here the CDR3 DNA reads TGTGCCAGCTCACCAGAAAGGGGGAACACTGAAGCTTTCTTT.

The J gene is TRBJ1-4, the V gene TRBV12-3 or TRBV12-4; maybe TRBD1 (6 bases). With 0 bases removed from V and 7 bases from J, the gap between germline ends came to 6 bases. The CDR3 is 13 residues long. The CDR3 bases are TGTGCCAGCAGTTTAGCAGGGGGTGAAAAACTGTTTTTT. It yields the protein CASSLAGGEKLFF.